The 18 T cell receptor beta chains in this list originate from one sample, sequenced in a study of blood T cell repertoires in COVID-19. Repertoires were generated with immunoSEQ multiplex PCR, while TCRdb's copy carries only in-frame clones and drops some. The table shows around 430,000 clones, with roughly 88% occurring only once. The sequenced material came from peripheral blood. The receptor source for this set is a woman aged 50 to 65 with COVID-19, enrolled during active disease.

The V call is TRBV24-1, the J call TRBJ2-7; 7 bases are a match to TRBD2. CDR1 and CDR2 from the germline V gene are KGHDR and SFDVKD. This CDR3 is built from 12 residues. After removal of 9 bases from V and 3 bases from J, the junction contained 4 bases not matched to a gene. CDR3: CATQGRDYEQYF. For the CDR3, the DNA is TGTGCCACCCAAGGGAGGGACTACGAGCAGTACTTC.

This clone was recorded only once. The chain uses TRBV27 and TRBJ2-1; weak D call: TRBD2 (5 bases). The length of the CDR3 is 16 residues. V lost 8 bases to trimming and J lost 0 bases, with 17 bases between them. Germline V gives CDR1 MNHEY, CDR2 SMNVEV (reference sequence). CDR3 coding DNA: TGTGCCAGCCGTCGGAGTAGCGCAAGCTCCTACAATGAGCAGTTCTTC. It yields the protein CASRRSSASSYNEQFF.

This clone was seen once. The rearrangement links TRBV7-2 to TRBJ2-3, with TRBD1 matching over 7 bases. Unmatched junction bases numbered 17, after V lost 1 base and J lost 7 bases. This CDR3 region has 18 residues. Germline CDR1 and CDR2: SGHTA and FQGNSA. CDR3 protein: CASSLVGGYPNSGNTQYF. Written as DNA, the CDR3 is TGTGCCAGCAGCTTAGTAGGGGGCTACCCAAATTCCGGAAATACGCAGTATTTT.

The chain combines TRBV28 with TRBJ1-2, with a weak D call TRBD1 (5 bases). Germline-derived CDR1 and CDR2 are MDHEN and SYDVKM. The CDR3 consists of 13 residues. V was pared by 4 bases and J by 4 bases, with 10 bases between. CDR3 region: CASSWNRFYGYTF. The CDR3 DNA follows: TGTGCCAGCAGTTGGAACAGGTTCTATGGCTACACCTTC.

The genes are TRBV2 and TRBJ1-3; a weak D match, TRBD1 (6 bases). Germline values: CDR1 SNHLY, CDR2 FYNNEI. V lost 4 bases to trimming and J lost 3 bases, with 19 bases between them. The CDR3 runs 17 residues. CDR3 residues: CASSGEGGTRYGNTIYF. The CDR3 DNA is TGTGCCAGCAGTGGGGAGGGGGGCACGCGGTATGGAAACACCATATATTTT. The variable domain in full, completed from reference TRBV2 and TRBJ1-3, reads EPEVTQTPSHQVTQMGQEVILRCVPISNHLYFYWYRQILGQKVEFLVSFYNNEISEKSEIFDDQFSVERPDGSNFTLKIRSTKLEDSAMYFCASSGEGGTRYGNTIYFGEGSWLTVV.

The chain joins TRBV5-1 to TRBJ1-5, with 10 bases that match TRBD1. Per germline, CDR1 SGHRS and CDR2 YFSETQ. With V trimmed by 4 bases and J by 5 bases, 6 bases remained unmatched. This CDR3 has 15 amino acids. The CDR3 loop is CASSQTGGLDQPQHF. CDR3 DNA: TGCGCCAGCAGCCAGACAGGGGGCCTAGATCAGCCCCAGCATTTT. Using reference TRBV5-1 and TRBJ1-5 for the parts outside the CDR3, the full variable domain is KAGVTQTPRYLIKTRGQQVTLSCSPISGHRSVSWYQQTPGQGLQFLFEYFSETQRNKGNFPGRFSGRQFSNSRSEMNVSTLELGDSALYLCASSQTGGLDQPQHFGDGTRLSIL.

The J gene is TRBJ2-3, the V gene TRBV2, with 10 bases that match TRBD2. Germline values: CDR1 SNHLY, CDR2 FYNNEI. V shed 7 bases and J 8 bases; nucleotides not matched to a gene: 24. The CDR3 is 19 amino acids. DNA for the CDR3: TGTGCCAGCATCGAGGATTTTCCCTTGGGGAGCGGGGGGGGAGGTACGCAGTATTTT. Translation gives CASIEDFPLGSGGGGTQYF.

This chain joins TRBV4-1 and TRBJ1-1; the D gene is possibly TRBD1 (5 bases). The CDR3 extends over 15 amino acids. V gave up 4 bases and J gave up 1 base, with 13 bases separating them. Germline V gene sequence: CDR1 MGHRA, CDR2 YSYEKL. CDR3 bases: TGCGCCAGCAGCCCCTTCCTAGGGGCGAACACTGAAGCTTTCTTT. Translation gives CASSPFLGANTEAFF.

This sequence joins TRBV4-1 and TRBJ2-1; 8 bases line up with TRBD2. The germline CDR1 and CDR2 sequences are MGHRA and YSYEKL. Trimming cost V 2 bases and J 7 bases; bases outside gene matches: 10. The CDR3 has 16 residues. CDR3 bases: TGCGCCAGCAGCCAACTGATCGGGGGGGGAACGAATGAGCAGTTCTTC. Residues: CASSQLIGGGTNEQFF.

The sample holds one count of this clone. This rearrangement joins TRBV30 to TRBJ2-7; 7 bases align to TRBD1. The CDR3 sequence is 12 residues long. The V gene end was trimmed by 1 base and the J gene end by 6 bases; junction bases not matched to a gene: 3. The V gene's germline CDR1 is GTSNPN and CDR2 SVGIG (reference sequence). CDR3 DNA sequence: TGTGCCTGGAGTGATGACAGGGTCGAGCAGTACTTC. It encodes CAWSDDRVEQYF.

The chain recombines TRBV5-6 with TRBJ1-2; TRBD1 aligns across 7 bases. This CDR3 contains 13 residues. After removal of 1 base from V and 10 bases from J, the junction contained 7 bases not matched to a gene. The V gene's germline CDR1 is SGHDT and CDR2 YYEEEE. The CDR3 sequence is CASSLIPGQDYTF. The CDR3 nucleotides read TGTGCCAGCAGCTTGATCCCCGGACAGGACTACACCTTC.

This clone was counted once. The genes are TRBV3-1 (or the pseudogene TRBV3-2) and TRBJ2-4, with 9 bases lining up with TRBD1. With 4 bases clipped from V and 7 bases from J, the junction kept 8 bases outside the gene matches. CDR3 length: 15 amino acids. Germline CDR1 reads LGHDT; CDR2 reads YNNKEL (reference sequence). CDR3 nucleotides: TGTGCCAGCAGCCCGATCCTCGGGACAGGGAACATTCAGTACTTC. Translation: CASSPILGTGNIQYF.

The chain recombines TRBV19 with TRBJ1-4; D call uncertain. Trimming pared 5 bases from V and 8 bases from J, leaving 12 bases between. This CDR3 has 13 residues. The germline CDR1 and CDR2 sequences are LNHDA and SQIVND (reference sequence). The CDR3 loop is CASSEGSQEKLFF. CDR3 DNA sequence: TGTGCCAGTAGTGAAGGGAGTCAAGAAAAACTGTTTTTT.

The CDR3 DNA reads TGTGCCAGCAGCTTAATGGGACTCCCCTACAATGAGCAGTTCTTC. Protein product: CASSLMGLPYNEQFF. This chain uses TRBV5-5 with TRBJ2-1, with D possibly TRBD2 on 6 matching bases. Trimming removed 2 bases from V and 2 bases from J, with 11 bases in between. Germline assignment: CDR1 SGHKS and CDR2 YYEKEE (reference sequence). CDR3 length equals 15 residues.

A note on this clone: Other DNA variants within this sample encode the same CDR3. This chain connects TRBV5-4 to TRBJ1-3; 7 positions agree with TRBD1. The V gene end was trimmed by 1 base and the J gene end by 2 bases; junction bases not matched to a gene: 0. Per germline, CDR1 SGHNT and CDR2 YYREEE (reference sequence). This CDR3 has 14 amino acids. The CDR3 DNA reads TGTGCCAGCAGCTTGCAGGGGGCTGGAAACACCATATATTTT. Its translation: CASSLQGAGNTIYF.

The rearrangement joins TRBV13 to TRBJ2-5; 8 bases are shared with TRBD2. V dropped 5 bases and J dropped 4; count of bases not matched to a gene: 6. Germline CDR1 is PRHDT and CDR2 is FYEKMQ (reference sequence). The CDR3 is made up of 14 amino acids. DNA for the CDR3: TGTGCCAGCAGCCCCCCGGGGGGGAGAGAGACCCAGTACTTC. Protein: CASSPPGGRETQYF.

This clone came up a few times. The V and J genes are TRBV7-2 and TRBJ1-3; the D is unclear. V was clipped by 5 bases and J by 3 bases, with 11 bases between them. This CDR3 has 14 residues. In germline, CDR1 is SGHTA, CDR2 FQGNSA. CDR3 sequence: CASSPEVLGNTIYF. DNA for the CDR3: TGTGCCAGCAGCCCGGAGGTCCTTGGAAACACCATATATTTT.

This rearrangement joins TRBV11-1 to TRBJ1-2; tentative D call: TRBD1 (6 bases). The CDR3 is 16 amino acids. Trimming stripped 0 bases from V and 8 bases from J, with 19 bases between. Germline V gene lookup returns CDR1 SGHAT and CDR2 FQDESV (reference sequence). CDR3 sequence (DNA): TGTGCCAGCAGCTTAGCCTTCGGACAGCCCAAAGGGGGCTACACCTTC. It is translated as CASSLAFGQPKGGYTF.